This T cell receptor beta chain originates from a study of T-cell reconstitution after alpha-beta-depleted transplantation in children. Whole-study findings and limits: At the one-year point after transplant, T-cell counts and TCRbeta diversity were found to come mostly from T cells that had been newly produced.

The table lists this clonotype with a few counts. Its antigen is currently unknown. Construction of the TCRbeta library involved unique molecular identifiers. TCRdb passed the PCR reads through MiXCR, listing each CDR3 protein once. The data hold around 420,000 distinct CDR3 sequences, with around 15% observed a single time. This sequence originates from a boy in the first two years of life who had a stem cell transplant for Wiskott-Aldrich syndrome, so the T cells may come from the graft donor. The material sequenced was PBMCs, mostly from graft donor cells, taken 360 days after TCRalphabeta/CD19-depleted stem cell transplant.

CDR3 in amino acids: CAITEDRGNTEAFF. CDR3 coding DNA: TGTGCCATCACCGAGGACAGGGGGAACACTGAAGCTTTCTTT. The chain uses TRBV10-3 and TRBJ1-1, with 9 bases identical to TRBD1. With 7 bases clipped from V and 1 base from J, the junction kept 4 bases outside the gene matches. This CDR3 is built from 14 residues. Germline V gene data show CDR1 as ENHRY and CDR2 as SYGVKD.